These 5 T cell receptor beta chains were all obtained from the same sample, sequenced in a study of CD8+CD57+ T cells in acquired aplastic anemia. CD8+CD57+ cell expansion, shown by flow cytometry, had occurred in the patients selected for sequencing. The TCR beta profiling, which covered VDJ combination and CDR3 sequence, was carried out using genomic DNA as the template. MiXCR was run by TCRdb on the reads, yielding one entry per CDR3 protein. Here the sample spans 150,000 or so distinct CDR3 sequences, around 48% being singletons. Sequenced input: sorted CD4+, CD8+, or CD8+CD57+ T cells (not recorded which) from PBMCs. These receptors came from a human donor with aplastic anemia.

In DNA form, the CDR3 reads TGTGCCACCAGTGATTCCGGGGTTGAAGCTTTCTTT. The encoded protein is CATSDSGVEAFF. The chain uses TRBV24-1 and TRBJ1-1, with D unresolved. The CDR3 is 12 residues long. Looked up from germline, CDR1 is KGHDR and CDR2 is SFDVKD. V gave up 2 bases and J gave up 7 bases, with 7 bases separating them.

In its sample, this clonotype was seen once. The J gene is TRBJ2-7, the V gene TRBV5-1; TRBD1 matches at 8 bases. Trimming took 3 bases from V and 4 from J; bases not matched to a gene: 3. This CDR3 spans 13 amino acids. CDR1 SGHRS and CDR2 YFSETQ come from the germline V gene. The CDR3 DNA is TGCGCCAGCAGCTGGACAGGGAATTACGAGCAGTACTTC. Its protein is CASSWTGNYEQYF. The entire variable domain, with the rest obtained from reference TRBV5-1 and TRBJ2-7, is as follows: KAGVTQTPRYLIKTRGQQVTLSCSPISGHRSVSWYQQTPGQGLQFLFEYFSETQRNKGNFPGRFSGRQFSNSRSEMNVSTLELGDSALYLCASSWTGNYEQYFGPGTRLTVT.

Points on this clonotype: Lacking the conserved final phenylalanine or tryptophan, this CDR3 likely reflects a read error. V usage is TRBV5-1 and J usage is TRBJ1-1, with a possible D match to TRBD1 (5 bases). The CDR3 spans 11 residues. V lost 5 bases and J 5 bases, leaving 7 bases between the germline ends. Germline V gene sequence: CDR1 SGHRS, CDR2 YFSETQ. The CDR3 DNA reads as TGCGCCAGCAGGGGGGAAACTGAAGCTTTCCTT. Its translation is CASRGETEAFL.

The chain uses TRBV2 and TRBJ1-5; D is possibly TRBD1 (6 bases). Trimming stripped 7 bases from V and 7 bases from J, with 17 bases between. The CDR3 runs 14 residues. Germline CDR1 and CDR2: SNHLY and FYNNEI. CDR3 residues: CASTLTGGGQPQHF. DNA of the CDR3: TGTGCCAGCACCTTGACAGGAGGAGGACAGCCCCAGCATTTT. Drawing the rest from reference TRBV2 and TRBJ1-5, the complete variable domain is EPEVTQTPSHQVTQMGQEVILRCVPISNHLYFYWYRQILGQKVEFLVSFYNNEISEKSEIFDDQFSVERPDGSNFTLKIRSTKLEDSAMYFCASTLTGGGQPQHFGDGTRLSIL.

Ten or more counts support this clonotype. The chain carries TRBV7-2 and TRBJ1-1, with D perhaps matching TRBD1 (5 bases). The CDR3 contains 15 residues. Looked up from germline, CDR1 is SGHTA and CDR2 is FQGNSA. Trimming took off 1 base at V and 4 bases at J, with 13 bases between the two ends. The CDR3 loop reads CASSLVEGISTEAFF. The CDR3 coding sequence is TGTGCCAGCAGCTTAGTCGAGGGGATAAGCACTGAAGCTTTCTTT. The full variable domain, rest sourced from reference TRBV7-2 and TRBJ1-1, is GAGVSQSPSNKVTEKGKDVELRCDPISGHTALYWYRQSLGQGLEFLIYFQGNSAPDKSGLPSDRFSAERTGGSVSTLTIQRTQQEDSAVYLCASSLVEGISTEAFFGQGTRLTVV.